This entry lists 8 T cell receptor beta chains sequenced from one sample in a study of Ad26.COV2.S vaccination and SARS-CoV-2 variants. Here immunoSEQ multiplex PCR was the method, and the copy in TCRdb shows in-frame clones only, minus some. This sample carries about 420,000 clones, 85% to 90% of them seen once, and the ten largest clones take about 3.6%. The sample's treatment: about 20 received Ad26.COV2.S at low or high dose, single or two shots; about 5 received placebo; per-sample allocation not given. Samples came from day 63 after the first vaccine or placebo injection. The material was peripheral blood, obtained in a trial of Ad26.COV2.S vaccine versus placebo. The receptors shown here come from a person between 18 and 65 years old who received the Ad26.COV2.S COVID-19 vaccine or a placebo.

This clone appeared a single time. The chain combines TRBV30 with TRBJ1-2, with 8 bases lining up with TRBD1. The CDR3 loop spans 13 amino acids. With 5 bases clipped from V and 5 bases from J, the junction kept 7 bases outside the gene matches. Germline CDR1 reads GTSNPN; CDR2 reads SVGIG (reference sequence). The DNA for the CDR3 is TGTGCCTGGGCTTCAGGGGGCAGGTATGGCTACACCTTC. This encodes CAWASGGRYGYTF.

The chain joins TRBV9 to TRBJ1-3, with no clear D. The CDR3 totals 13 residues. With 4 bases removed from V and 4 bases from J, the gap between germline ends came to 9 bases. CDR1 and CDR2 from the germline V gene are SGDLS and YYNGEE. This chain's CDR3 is CASSLGSGNTIYF. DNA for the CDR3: TGTGCCAGCAGCCTAGGCAGCGGAAACACCATATATTTT.

The CDR3 protein is CASSLARDGTQYF. As DNA, the CDR3 is TGTGCCAGCAGTTTAGCGCGGGACGGCACGCAGTATTTT. The gene calls are TRBV12-3 or TRBV12-4 and TRBJ2-3, with D tentatively TRBD2 (6 bases). This CDR3 has 13 amino acids. V was shortened by 0 bases and J by 9 bases, with 10 bases between the two germline ends.

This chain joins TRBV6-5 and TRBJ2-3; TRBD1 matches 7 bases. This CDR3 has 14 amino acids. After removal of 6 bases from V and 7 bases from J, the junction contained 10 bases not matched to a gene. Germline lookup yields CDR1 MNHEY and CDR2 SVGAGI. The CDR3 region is CASSPGTARNTQYF. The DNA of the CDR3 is TGTGCCAGCAGCCCGGGGACAGCGAGGAATACGCAGTATTTT.

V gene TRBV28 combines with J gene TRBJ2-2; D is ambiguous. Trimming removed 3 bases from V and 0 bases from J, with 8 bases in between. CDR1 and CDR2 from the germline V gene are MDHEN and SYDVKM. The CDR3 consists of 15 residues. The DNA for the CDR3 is TGTGCCAGCAGTTTCGGTGGGGCGAACACCGGGGAGCTGTTTTTT. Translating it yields CASSFGGANTGELFF.

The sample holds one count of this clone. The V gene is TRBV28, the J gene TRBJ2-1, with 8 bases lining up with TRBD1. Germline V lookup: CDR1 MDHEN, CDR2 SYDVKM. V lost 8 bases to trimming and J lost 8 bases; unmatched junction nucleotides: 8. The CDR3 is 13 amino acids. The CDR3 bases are TGTGCCAGCGGAGACAGGGGTGACGATGAGCAGTTCTTC. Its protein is CASGDRGDDEQFF. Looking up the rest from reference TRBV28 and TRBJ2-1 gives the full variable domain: DVKVTQSSRYLVKRTGEKVFLECVQDMDHENMFWYRQDPGLGLRLIYFSYDVKMKEKGDIPEGYSVSREKKERFSLILESASTNQTSMYLCASGDRGDDEQFFGPGTRLTVL.

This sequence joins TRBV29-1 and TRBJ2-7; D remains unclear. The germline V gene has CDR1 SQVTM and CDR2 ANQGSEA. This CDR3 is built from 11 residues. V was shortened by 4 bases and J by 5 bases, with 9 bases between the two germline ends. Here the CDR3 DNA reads TGCAGCGTTGGTCGGTGGGACGAGCAGTACTTC. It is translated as CSVGRWDEQYF.

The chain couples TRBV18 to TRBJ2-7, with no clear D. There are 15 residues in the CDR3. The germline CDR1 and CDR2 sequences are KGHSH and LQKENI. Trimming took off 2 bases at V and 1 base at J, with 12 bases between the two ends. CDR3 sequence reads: CASSPSGPRSYEQYF. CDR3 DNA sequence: TGTGCCAGCTCACCATCAGGTCCCAGATCCTACGAGCAGTACTTC. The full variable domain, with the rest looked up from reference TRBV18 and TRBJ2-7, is NAGVMQNPRHLVRRRGQEARLRCSPMKGHSHVYWYRQLPEEGLKFMVYLQKENIIDESGMPKERFSAEFPKEGPSILRIQQVVRGDSAAYFCASSPSGPRSYEQYFGPGTRLTVT.